The 12 T cell receptor beta chains in this list originate from one sample, sequenced in a study of T cell responses to AZD1222 COVID-19 vaccine. Assay used: immunoSEQ multiplex PCR; TCRdb lists only in-frame clones, some missing. There are fewer than 100,000 clones in the sample; roughly 84% occur only once, and less than 15% lies in the top ten. The sequencing used peripheral blood, collected on day 0 of AZD1222 vaccination. These receptor sequences come from an adult in good health.

J is TRBJ2-7 and V is TRBV4-2; D is uncertain. Trimming shortened V by 0 bases and J by 2 bases, and 8 bases separated the two germline ends. This CDR3 region has 14 residues. The germline V gene has CDR1 LGHNA and CDR2 YNFKEQ. Here the CDR3 reads CASSQEMGTYEQYF. The CDR3 DNA reads as TGTGCCAGCAGCCAAGAAATGGGCACCTACGAGCAGTACTTC.

The chain joins TRBV7-3 to TRBJ1-3; D call uncertain. CDR3 length: 13 residues. Germline V gives CDR1 SGHTA, CDR2 FQGTGA. Trimming removed 4 bases from V and 4 bases from J, with 8 bases in between. CDR3 sequence: CASSSTLGNTIYF. DNA for the CDR3: TGTGCCAGCAGCTCAACACTCGGAAACACCATATATTTT.

The rearrangement joins TRBV5-5 to TRBJ2-7; TRBD2 might be the D (6 bases). V lost 0 bases, J lost 0 bases, and 10 bases lay in between. Germline CDR1 reads SGHKS; CDR2 reads YYEKEE (reference sequence). The CDR3 extends over 15 amino acids. CDR3 residues: CASSLGLGSSYEQYF. The CDR3 DNA reads TGTGCCAGCAGCTTGGGGCTCGGGAGCTCCTACGAGCAGTACTTC.

For this clone: One end of the junction does not line up with germline, which may come from a read error. The chain couples TRBV7-8 to TRBJ1-1; TRBD1 matches at 8 bases. The CDR3 has 12 amino acids. Germline V lookup: CDR1 SGHVS, CDR2 FQNEAQ. CDR3 loop: CASSVGYRQGIF. The CDR3 bases are TGTGCCAGCAGCGTAGGATATCGACAGGGGATCTTT.

This chain uses TRBV7-2 with TRBJ1-6; 10 nucleotides align to TRBD1. The CDR3 contains 15 residues. J lost 10 bases, V lost 1 base, and 4 bases had no gene match. From germline, CDR1 is SGHTA and CDR2 FQGNSA. CDR3 sequence: CASSLVGDRGSPLHF. The CDR3, as DNA: TGTGCCAGCAGCTTAGTAGGGGACAGGGGCTCACCCCTCCACTTT. The full variable domain, with the rest looked up from reference TRBV7-2 and TRBJ1-6, is GAGVSQSPSNKVTEKGKDVELRCDPISGHTALYWYRQSLGQGLEFLIYFQGNSAPDKSGLPSDRFSAERTGGSVSTLTIQRTQQEDSAVYLCASSLVGDRGSPLHFGNGTRLTVT.

This rearrangement joins TRBV19 to TRBJ1-1; TRBD1 matches 10 bases. This CDR3 has 16 residues. CDR1 is LNHDA, CDR2 SQIVND, per germline (reference sequence). The V gene end was trimmed by 4 bases and the J gene end by 2 bases; junction bases not matched to a gene: 7. CDR3 nucleotide sequence: TGTGCCAGTAGTACTTCCGGGACAGGGGTCAACACTGAAGCTTTCTTT. This encodes CASSTSGTGVNTEAFF.

The gene calls are TRBV24-1 and TRBJ1-5; D call uncertain. The CDR3 totals 11 residues. CDR1 is KGHDR and CDR2 is SFDVKD in the germline V gene. The V gene lost 9 bases and the J gene lost 1 base, with 3 bases spanning the gap. The DNA of the CDR3 is TGTGCCACCGGGAGCAATCAGCCCCAGCATTTT. Protein product: CATGSNQPQHF.

The V gene is TRBV4-1, the J gene TRBJ1-6; TRBD1 matches at 7 bases. The CDR3 runs to 16 residues. V trimming: 5 bases; J trimming: 5 bases; junction bases outside the gene matches: 9. In germline, CDR1 is MGHRA, CDR2 YSYEKL. CDR3 amino acids: CASSKTGLLDNSPLHF. The CDR3 DNA reads TGCGCCAGCAGCAAGACAGGGTTATTGGATAATTCACCCCTCCACTTT.

This sequence joins TRBV6-1 and TRBJ2-3; D is possibly TRBD1 (5 bases). The CDR3 sequence is 16 residues long. In germline, CDR1 is MNHNS, CDR2 SASEGT. Between the trimmed V and J ends, which lost 4 bases and 4 bases, there was a span of 18 bases. This chain's CDR3 is CASSVMWGTSSDTQYF. The CDR3 DNA is TGTGCCAGCAGTGTCATGTGGGGCACGAGCTCAGATACGCAGTATTTT.

This chain links TRBV5-1 with TRBJ2-3; 8 bases agree with TRBD1. Germline V gene data show CDR1 as SGHRS and CDR2 as YFSETQ. Losses at the gene ends were 7 bases for V and 1 base for J; bases not matched to a gene: 2. The CDR3 covers 13 residues. CDR3 residues: CASGQGGTDTQYF. The CDR3 nucleotides read TGCGCCAGCGGACAGGGAGGCACAGATACGCAGTATTTT.

Written as DNA, the CDR3 is TGTGCCAGCAGCTCCCCCCTGGGGCCCCCCTATGGCTACACCTTC. Protein: CASSSPLGPPYGYTF. This chain links TRBV7-8 with TRBJ1-2; perhaps TRBD1 as D (5 bases). Germline V gene sequence: CDR1 SGHVS, CDR2 FQNEAQ. The ends were cut back, 4 bases at V and 4 bases at J, with 16 bases in the middle. This CDR3 has 15 amino acids. The variable domain in full, with the rest retrieved from reference TRBV7-8 and TRBJ1-2, is GAGVSQSPRYKVAKRGQDVALRCDPISGHVSLFWYQQALGQGPEFLTYFQNEAQLDKSGLPSDRFFAERPEGSVSTLKIQRTQQEDSAVYLCASSSPLGPPYGYTFGSGTRLTVV.

The chain links TRBV29-1 to TRBJ1-2, with D possibly being TRBD1 (6 bases). The CDR3 is made up of 13 amino acids. V lost 3 bases to trimming and J lost 0 bases, with 8 bases between them. Germline V gives CDR1 SQVTM, CDR2 ANQGSEA. The CDR3 loop reads CSVEGDTNYGYTF. In DNA form, the CDR3 reads TGCAGCGTTGAGGGGGACACTAACTATGGCTACACCTTC.